The 31 T cell receptor beta chains presented below share a single source sample, sequenced in a study of T cells expressing NK-cell markers (dated by TCRdb to 2020 to 2021). Receptor amplification or capture employed 5' RACE. Sequenced on an Illumina HiSeq 2000. Through TCRdb reprocessing, the reads give one entry per CDR3 protein sequence; DNA is omitted. The sample's clone listing holds some 600,000 distinct CDR3 sequences. Jointly, the top ten make up roughly 3.5% of the sample. The sequencing sample was made of blood T cells: a sorted CD56 or NKG2C T cell subset, CD4+ or CD8+ T cells, or bulk PBMC T cells (not recorded which). Receptor source: a man in his late teens or twenties in good health. Donor details come from another sample of the same person, matched by shared clones.

The rearrangement links TRBV12-3 or TRBV12-4 to TRBJ1-5; the D call of TRBD1 rests on TCRdb alone, since no DNA is present to check it. CDR3 length: 14 residues. This chain's CDR3 is CASSSGDTGGPQHF.

The chain joins TRBV7-9 to TRBJ2-3; TCRdb picks TRBD1, but there is no DNA to check that call. The germline gives CDR1 SEHNR, CDR2 FQNEAQ (reference sequence). The CDR3 sequence is 15 residues long. CDR3: CASSSQGGSADTQYF.

The rearrangement links TRBV12-3 or TRBV12-4 to TRBJ2-2; the D call of TRBD2 rests on TCRdb alone, since no DNA is present to check it. The CDR3 runs 16 residues. CDR3 region: CASSPLMASFGGELFF.

The rearrangement joins TRBV20-1 to TRBJ1-2; TCRdb returns TRBD1, unconfirmable since there is no DNA. The CDR3 totals 14 residues. Germline CDR1 is DFQATT and CDR2 is SNEGSKA (reference sequence). CDR3 in amino acids: CSARARQGDYGYTF.

The chain combines TRBV7-6 with TRBJ2-5; TCRdb designates TRBD1, a call that cannot be tested without DNA. Germline CDR1 and CDR2: SGHVS and FNYEAQ. The CDR3 covers 16 residues. CDR3 residues: CASSPGGEGLESPQYF.

CDR3: CASSQIDSRGTQYF. The V call is TRBV3-1, the J call TRBJ2-5; TCRdb selects TRBD2, and the lack of DNA leaves this call unchecked. Germline CDR1 is LGHDT and CDR2 is YNNKEL (reference sequence). This CDR3 spans 14 amino acids.

The CDR3 sequence: CASRSRGRVDEKLFF. The chain joins TRBV21-1 to TRBJ1-4; checking the TCRdb D call of TRBD1 is not possible without DNA. TRBV21-1 is a pseudogene segment. This CDR3 contains 15 residues.

This chain connects TRBV7-3 to TRBJ2-7. This CDR3 is 14 amino acids long. In germline, CDR1 is SGHTA, CDR2 FQGTGA. The CDR3 is CASSPRGTSYEQYF.

V is TRBV24-1 and J is TRBJ2-3; TCRdb's D call of TRBD2 is untestable without DNA. Germline CDR1 and CDR2: KGHDR and SFDVKD. The CDR3 sequence is 19 residues long. The chain's CDR3 is CATSDPGLAGVKGTDTQYF.

The CDR3 spells CASSPLHPYEQYF. This chain uses TRBV14 with TRBJ2-7. This CDR3 is 13 amino acids long. Per the germline V gene, CDR1 is SGHDN and CDR2 is FVKESK.

The V gene is TRBV6-1, the J gene TRBJ2-3; TCRdb outputs TRBD1, but without DNA this stays unchecked. Germline CDR1 MNHNS, CDR2 SASEGT. The CDR3 spans 14 residues. The CDR3: CASSWDRATDTQYF.

The chain has TRBV20-1 and TRBJ2-4; TCRdb indicates TRBD2, and absent DNA this call remains unverified. The CDR3 totals 13 residues. Per the germline V gene, CDR1 is DFQATT and CDR2 is SNEGSKA (reference sequence). CDR3 sequence: CSNPDHCGNIQYF.

The chain uses TRBV27 and TRBJ2-1. The germline V gene encodes CDR1 MNHEY and CDR2 SMNVEV (reference sequence). There are 16 residues in the CDR3. The CDR3 is CASTLTDGNSYNEQFF.

V usage is TRBV5-8 and J usage is TRBJ1-2; TCRdb names TRBD1, which stays unverified in the absence of DNA. CDR3 length equals 15 residues. CDR1 and CDR2 (germline): SGHTS, YDEGEE. CDR3 region: CASSLTGTSNYGYTF.

The rearrangement links TRBV7-9 to TRBJ2-1; absent DNA, TCRdb's TRBD1 call cannot be checked. Germline V gives CDR1 SEHNR, CDR2 FQNEAQ (reference sequence). This CDR3 region has 14 residues. The CDR3: CASSPVSGYNEQFF.

V and J are TRBV18 and TRBJ1-4; TCRdb designates TRBD1, a call that cannot be tested without DNA. Germline assignment: CDR1 KGHSH and CDR2 LQKENI. CDR3 length: 15 residues. CDR3 loop: CASSLDRVARQKLFF.

The rearrangement uses TRBV20-1 and TRBJ2-7; with no DNA, the TCRdb D assignment of TRBD1 cannot be verified. From germline, CDR1 is DFQATT and CDR2 SNEGSKA (reference sequence). This CDR3 contains 13 residues. The CDR3 loop is CSASSRGTAEQYF.

The CDR3 region is CSAGGIWGFTDTQYF. The chain employs TRBV20-1 and TRBJ2-3; TCRdb returns TRBD1, unconfirmable since there is no DNA. Germline assignment: CDR1 DFQATT and CDR2 SNEGSKA (reference sequence). The CDR3 length is 15 residues.

The chain uses TRBV3-1 and TRBJ2-1; lacking DNA, the TRBD2 call made by TCRdb goes unchecked. The germline CDR1 and CDR2 sequences are LGHDT and YNNKEL (reference sequence). The CDR3 is 15 amino acids. CDR3 amino acids: CASRPTSGALNEQFF.

CDR3 sequence: CASSLDVAEAFF. This sequence joins TRBV13 and TRBJ1-1. The CDR3 extends over 12 amino acids. Germline lookup yields CDR1 PRHDT and CDR2 FYEKMQ (reference sequence).

This chain uses TRBV7-3 with TRBJ1-2; without DNA, the TCRdb call of TRBD1 cannot be checked. Germline V lookup: CDR1 SGHTA, CDR2 FQGTGA. This CDR3 contains 13 residues. The CDR3 protein is CASSSGQGYGYTF.

The V gene is TRBV27, the J gene TRBJ2-7. The germline gives CDR1 MNHEY, CDR2 SMNVEV (reference sequence). The CDR3 consists of 11 residues. CDR3 residues: CASGFRVEQYF.

V gene TRBV7-2 combines with J gene TRBJ2-1. Germline CDR1 and CDR2: SGHTA and FQGNSA. The CDR3 spans 13 residues. This CDR3 reads CASSASRIYEQFF.

The genes are TRBV20-1 and TRBJ1-5. In germline, CDR1 is DFQATT, CDR2 SNEGSKA (reference sequence). This CDR3 has 18 amino acids. The chain's CDR3 is CSARGEGTEDDSNQPQHF.

The V and J genes are TRBV30 and TRBJ2-7; the D gene TCRdb calls, TRBD1, cannot be checked with no DNA. This CDR3 comprises 14 residues. The germline CDR1 and CDR2 sequences are GTSNPN and SVGIG (reference sequence). The CDR3: CAWGAGTALYEQYF.

The rearrangement joins TRBV6-4 to TRBJ1-2. There are 15 residues in the CDR3. CDR1 and CDR2 from the germline V gene are MRHNA and SNTAGT. CDR3 in amino acids: CASSRTHDSNYGYTF.

The chain has TRBV5-1 and TRBJ2-6; TCRdb outputs TRBD1, but without DNA this stays unchecked. The CDR3 has 15 residues. The germline V gene has CDR1 SGHRS and CDR2 YFSETQ. The CDR3 sequence is CASSLSQGASNVLTF.

The V gene is TRBV3-1, the J gene TRBJ2-1; as DNA is missing, the TRBD1 call by TCRdb cannot be tested. The CDR3 is made up of 12 amino acids. Germline CDR1 LGHDT, CDR2 YNNKEL (reference sequence). CDR3 protein: CASSHTGGEQFF.

The gene calls are TRBV6-2 or TRBV6-3 and TRBJ2-1; TCRdb lists TRBD1, though no DNA is available to test this call. The germline CDR1 and CDR2 sequences are MNHEY and SVGEGT. This CDR3 is built from 17 residues. The CDR3 spells CASSYSGAGGLYNEQFF.

The chain joins TRBV6-2 or TRBV6-3 to TRBJ2-7; TCRdb's D call, TRBD1, is unchecked because there is no DNA. CDR3 length: 14 amino acids. The V gene's germline CDR1 is MNHEY and CDR2 SVGEGT. CDR3 in amino acids: CASQFGTGSSEQYF.

The V and J genes are TRBV29-1 and TRBJ2-7. The germline V gene encodes CDR1 SQVTM and CDR2 ANQGSEA. The CDR3 covers 14 residues. Here the CDR3 reads CSVVGRSSSYEQYF.